This T cell receptor (beta chain) was sequenced for a study of T cell responses to AZD1222 COVID-19 vaccine. Assay used: immunoSEQ multiplex PCR; TCRdb lists only in-frame clones, some missing. This sample yields over 100,000 clones, of which over 75% are seen a single time; about 7.9% belongs to the top ten. The CDR3 runs to 14 residues. Germline V gene data show CDR1 as MNHNY and CDR2 as SVGAGI (reference sequence). V lost 4 bases, J lost 2 bases, and 3 bases stayed unmatched. The chain recombines TRBV6-6 with TRBJ2-7, with TRBD2 identical over 9 bases. The sequenced sample was peripheral blood, obtained 28 days after the second dose of the MenACWY control vaccine. This TCR was sampled from an adult who received the MenACWY meningococcal vaccine as a control. In DNA form, the CDR3 reads TGTGCCAGCAGTTTCCTAGCGGGGACCTACGAGCAGTACTTC. Translation gives CASSFLAGTYEQYF.